A single sample gave rise to the 5 T cell receptor beta chains below, sequenced in a study of T cell repertoires in cytomegalovirus infection. TCRdb analysed the reads with MiXCR anew, one entry per CDR3 protein. The sample holds approximately 1,000,000 distinct CDR3 sequences; less than 40% are singletons and the top ten take 11% to 15%. Their antigen targets remain unknown. The sample consisted of cultured CD8+ T cells from PBMCs, taken from culture after CMV antigen stimulation. The receptor source for this set is a human donor in good health (CMV status not recorded). Some clones in this sample may be carry-over from other donors' samples.

The V and J genes are TRBV12-3 or TRBV12-4 and TRBJ1-3; TRBD1 might be the D (6 bases). The germline V and J ends were trimmed by 4 bases and 0 bases, with 7 bases remaining between them. The CDR3 consists of 14 residues. The CDR3 here is CASSYRDSGNTIYF. The DNA for the CDR3 is TGTGCCAGCAGTTACAGGGACTCTGGAAACACCATATATTTT.

This clonotype was observed a few times. The gene calls are TRBV7-6 and TRBJ2-1, with a possible D match to TRBD1 (7 bases). Germline CDR1 reads SGHVS; CDR2 reads FNYEAQ. Trimming took off 11 bases at V and 6 bases at J, with 14 bases between the two ends. The CDR3 contains 12 residues. The CDR3 region is CASSGGINEQFF. The CDR3 DNA reads TGTGCCTCCTCAGGGGGGATCAATGAGCAGTTCTTC. The full variable domain, in which reference TRBV7-6 and TRBJ2-1 provide the parts outside the CDR3, is GAGVSQSPRYKVTKRGQDVALRCDPISGHVSLYWYRQALGQGPEFLTYFNYEAQQDKSGLPNDRFSAERPEGSISTLTIQRTEQRDSAMYRCASSGGINEQFFGPGTRLTVL.

This clonotype was seen many times. A read error may account for a junction end that differs from germline. The chain couples TRBV7-7 to TRBJ2-1, with 10 bases matching TRBD1. CDR3 length: 15 residues. CDR1 and CDR2 (germline): SSHAT, FNYEAQ (reference sequence). CDR3 amino acids: CASSPGDRGLNEQFF. CDR3 nucleotide sequence: TGTGCTAGCAGCCCCGGGGACAGGGGTCTCAATGAGCAGTTCTTC.

There are a few counts of this clonotype. The chain combines TRBV6-5 with TRBJ2-3; D ambiguous. The CDR3 extends over 15 amino acids. Trimming took 5 bases from V and 0 from J, leaving 12 bases between them. CDR1 is MNHEY and CDR2 is SVGAGI in the germline V gene. CDR3: CASSPRVTSTDTQYF. The CDR3, as DNA: TGTGCCAGCAGTCCCCGGGTTACTAGCACAGATACGCAGTATTTT.

The genes are TRBV7-8 and TRBJ1-5, with TRBD1 as a possible D gene (6 bases). Trimming pared 1 base from V and 0 bases from J, leaving 13 bases between. The CDR3 contains 17 residues. CDR1 is SGHVS, CDR2 FQNEAQ, per germline. In DNA, the CDR3 is TGTGCCAGCAGCTTAGGGACAGTTCTTGATAGCAATCAGCCCCAGCATTTT. It codes for CASSLGTVLDSNQPQHF.